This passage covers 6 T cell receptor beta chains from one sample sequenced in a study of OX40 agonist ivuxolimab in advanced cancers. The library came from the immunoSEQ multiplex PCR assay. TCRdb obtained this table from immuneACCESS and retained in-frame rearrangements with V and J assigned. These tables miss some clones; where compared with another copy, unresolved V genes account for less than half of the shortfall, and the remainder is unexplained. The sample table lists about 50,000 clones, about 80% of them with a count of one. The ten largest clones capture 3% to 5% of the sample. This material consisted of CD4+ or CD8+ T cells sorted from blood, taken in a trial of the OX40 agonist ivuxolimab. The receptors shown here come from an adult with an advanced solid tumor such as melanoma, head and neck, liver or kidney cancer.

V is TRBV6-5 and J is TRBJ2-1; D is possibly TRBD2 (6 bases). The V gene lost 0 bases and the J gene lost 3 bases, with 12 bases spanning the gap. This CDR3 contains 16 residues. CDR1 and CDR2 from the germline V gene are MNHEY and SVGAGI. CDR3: CASSYSILAIYNEQFF. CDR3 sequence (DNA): TGTGCCAGCAGTTACTCGATTCTAGCGATCTACAATGAGCAGTTCTTC.

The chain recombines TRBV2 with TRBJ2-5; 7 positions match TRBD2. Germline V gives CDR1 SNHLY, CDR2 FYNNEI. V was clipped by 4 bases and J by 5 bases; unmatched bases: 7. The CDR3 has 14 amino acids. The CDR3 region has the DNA TGTGCCAGCAGTGCGACGGGGGGTCGTGAGACCCAGTACTTC. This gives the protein CASSATGGRETQYF. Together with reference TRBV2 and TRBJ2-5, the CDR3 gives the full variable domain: EPEVTQTPSHQVTQMGQEVILRCVPISNHLYFYWYRQILGQKVEFLVSFYNNEISEKSEIFDDQFSVERPDGSNFTLKIRSTKLEDSAMYFCASSATGGRETQYFGPGTRLLVL.

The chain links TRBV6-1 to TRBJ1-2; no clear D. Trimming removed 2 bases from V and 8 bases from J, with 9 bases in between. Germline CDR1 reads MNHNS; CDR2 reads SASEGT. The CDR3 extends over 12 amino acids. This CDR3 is CASSENAWGYTF. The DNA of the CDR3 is TGTGCCAGCAGTGAAAACGCGTGGGGCTACACCTTC.

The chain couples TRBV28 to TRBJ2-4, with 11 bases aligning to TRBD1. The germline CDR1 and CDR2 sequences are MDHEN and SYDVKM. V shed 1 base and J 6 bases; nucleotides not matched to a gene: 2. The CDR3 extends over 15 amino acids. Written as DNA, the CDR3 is TGTGCCAGCAGTTTATCCGGGACAGGGGGAAACATTCAGTACTTC. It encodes CASSLSGTGGNIQYF.

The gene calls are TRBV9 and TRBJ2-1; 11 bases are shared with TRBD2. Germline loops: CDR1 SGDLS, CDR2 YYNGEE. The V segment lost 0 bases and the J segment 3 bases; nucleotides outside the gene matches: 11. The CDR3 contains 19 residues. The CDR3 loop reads CASSVGTSGSPSLYNEQFF. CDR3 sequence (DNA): TGTGCCAGCAGCGTAGGTACTAGCGGGAGCCCGAGCCTCTACAATGAGCAGTTCTTC.

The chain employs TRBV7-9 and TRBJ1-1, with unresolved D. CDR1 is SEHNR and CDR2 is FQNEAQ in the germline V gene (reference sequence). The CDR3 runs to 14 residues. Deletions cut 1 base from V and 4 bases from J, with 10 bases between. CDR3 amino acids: CASSLVVGLTEAFF. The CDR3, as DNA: TGTGCCAGCAGCTTAGTTGTGGGCCTCACTGAAGCTTTCTTT.